This T cell receptor beta chain is drawn from a study of T cell responses to AZD1222 COVID-19 vaccine. Notes on the study in general: Spike-specific TCR repertoires showed rising breadth and depth after two AZD1222 doses. The donor cohort was predominantly white British with a female majority, and clonal diversity may have been underestimated. Repertoire collection took place solely once the T cell response had peaked.

Data came from immunoSEQ multiplex PCR; TCRdb stores just in-frame clones and leaves some out. The sample lists more than 100,000 clones, about 90% occurring once. About this clone: Its antigen is unknown.

Combined were second doses at about 4 or about 12 weeks. This CDR3 is built from 16 residues. V was clipped by 4 bases and J by 3 bases, with 15 bases between them. Germline lookup yields CDR1 LNHDA and CDR2 SQIVND (reference sequence). The gene calls are TRBV19 and TRBJ1-4; possibly TRBD1 for D (5 bases). The sequencing used peripheral blood, collected 28 days after the second AZD1222 dose. This clonotype was obtained from an adult who received the AZD1222 COVID-19 vaccine. CDR3 nucleotides: TGTGCCAGTAGTAGCCGCGGGACGGTTTCTAATGAAAAACTGTTTTTT. It specifies CASSSRGTVSNEKLFF.